This T cell receptor (beta chain) was documented in a study of glioma-infiltrating T cells after dendritic cell vaccination. Whole-study context: Treatment, given 2003 to 2012, was autologous tumor lysate-pulsed dendritic cell vaccination. At biweekly intervals, patients got three intradermal dendritic cell vaccine injections. Study-level findings and limits: Higher TCR clonality did not directly relate to longer survival.

V lost 3 bases and J 2 bases, leaving 7 bases between the germline ends. The CDR3 contains 13 residues. Germline CDR1 reads SNHLY; CDR2 reads FYNNEI. In the case of this clone: Its antigen is undetermined.

Amplification used 60 V beta primers and 13 J beta primers. Sequenced by immunoSEQ multiplex PCR; TCRdb stores in-frame clones only, minus some. The sample has 95,000 or so clones, roughly 84% seen once. Sequencing was performed on blood, taken before dendritic cell vaccination. V usage is TRBV2 and J usage is TRBJ1-2, with D uncertain. The receptor was derived from a human donor with glioblastoma. CDR3 coding DNA: TGTGCCAGCAGTGATGAGGGAAACTATGGCTACACCTTC. It translates to CASSDEGNYGYTF.